The clone carrying this T cell receptor beta chain was seen more than once but under ten times. Per germline, CDR1 WSHSY and CDR2 SAAADI. V was pared by 6 bases and J by 0 bases, with 7 bases of the junction left unmatched. The CDR3 totals 16 residues. The sample belongs to a study of blood T cell repertoires in COVID-19. Cohorts were based on clinical histories the participants reported. The repertoire was sequenced with immunoSEQ multiplex PCR; TCRdb's copy has only in-frame clones and lacks some. The data contain 200,000 to 250,000 clones, approximately 85% of them singletons. The sequenced sample consisted of PBMCs or T cells enriched from blood (not recorded which). The sequence came from a woman in her fifties or sixties with acute COVID-19. This sequence joins TRBV10-2 and TRBJ1-1, with TRBD1 matching 10 bases. CDR3 sequence reads: CASSLGTGDLNTEAFF. The CDR3 coding sequence is TGCGCCAGCAGCCTCGGGACAGGGGATTTGAACACTGAAGCTTTCTTT.